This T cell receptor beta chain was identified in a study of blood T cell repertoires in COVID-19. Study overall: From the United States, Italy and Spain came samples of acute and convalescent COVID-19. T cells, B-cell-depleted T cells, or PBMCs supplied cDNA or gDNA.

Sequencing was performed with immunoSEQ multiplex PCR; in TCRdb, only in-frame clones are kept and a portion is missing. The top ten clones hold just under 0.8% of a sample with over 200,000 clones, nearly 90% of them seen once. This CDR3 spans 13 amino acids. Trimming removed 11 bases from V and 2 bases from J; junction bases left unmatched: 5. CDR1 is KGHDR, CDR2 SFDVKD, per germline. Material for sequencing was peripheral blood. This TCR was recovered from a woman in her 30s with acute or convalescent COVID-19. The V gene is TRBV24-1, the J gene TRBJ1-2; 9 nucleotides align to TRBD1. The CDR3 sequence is CAIGTGRNYGYTF. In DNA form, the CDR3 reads TGTGCCATTGGGACAGGGAGAAACTATGGCTACACCTTC.